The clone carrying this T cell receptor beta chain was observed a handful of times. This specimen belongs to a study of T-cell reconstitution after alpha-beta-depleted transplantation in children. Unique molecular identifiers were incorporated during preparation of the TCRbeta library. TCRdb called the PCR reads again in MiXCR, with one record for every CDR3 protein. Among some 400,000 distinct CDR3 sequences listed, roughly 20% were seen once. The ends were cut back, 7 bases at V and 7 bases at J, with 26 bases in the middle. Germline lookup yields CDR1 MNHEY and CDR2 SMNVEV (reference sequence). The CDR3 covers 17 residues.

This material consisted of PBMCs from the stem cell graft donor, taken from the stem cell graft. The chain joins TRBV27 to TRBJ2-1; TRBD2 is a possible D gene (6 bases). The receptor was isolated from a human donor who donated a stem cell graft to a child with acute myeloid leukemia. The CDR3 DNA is TGTGCCAGCACCGGCGTGGGGGTGGGAGGAGTCCGAAATGAGCAGTTCTTC. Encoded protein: CASTGVGVGGVRNEQFF.